The 30 T cell receptor beta chains presented below share a single source sample, sequenced in a study of T-cell reconstitution after alpha-beta-depleted transplantation in children. Preparation of the TCRbeta library involved a method that used unique molecular identifiers. Via MiXCR, TCRdb re-called the PCR reads, giving one row per CDR3 protein. The sample shows about 250,000 distinct CDR3 sequences, 24% of them seen only once. The sequenced sample was PBMCs, mostly from graft donor cells, obtained 360 days after TCRalphabeta/CD19-depleted stem cell transplant. These receptors came from a female patient under 10 years old who had a stem cell transplant for congenital amegakaryocytic thrombocytopenia, so the T cells may come from the graft donor.

This chain connects TRBV7-2 to TRBJ2-7; 9 nucleotides match TRBD1. V trimming: 5 bases; J trimming: 7 bases; junction bases outside the gene matches: 9. The germline gives CDR1 SGHTA, CDR2 FQGNSA. The CDR3 is 14 amino acids. DNA of the CDR3: TGTGCCAGCAGCCCGCGGACAGGGGCGCGGGAGCAGTACTTC. As protein: CASSPRTGAREQYF.

This chain links TRBV10-3 with TRBJ1-2, with 8 positions matching TRBD1. Germline V gene data show CDR1 as ENHRY and CDR2 as SYGVKD. V trimming: 7 bases; J trimming: 6 bases; junction bases outside the gene matches: 10. CDR3 length: 14 residues. Here the CDR3 DNA reads TGTGCCATCAATCTCGGACAGGGCCTGGATGGCTACACCTTC. Protein sequence: CAINLGQGLDGYTF.

Remarks on this clonotype: One junction end does not reproduce the germline sequence, and a read error may be involved. The chain uses TRBV5-1 and TRBJ2-2; 9 positions match TRBD2. Germline CDR1 reads SGHRS; CDR2 reads YFSETQ. The CDR3 loop spans 14 amino acids. CDR3 bases: TGCGCCAGCAACTTGGCGGGGGGGTCCGGGGAGCTGTTTTTT. Protein: CASNLAGGSGELFF.

This clonotype was detected a few times. The CDR3: CAIRGSGRAKDTQYF. CDR3 DNA sequence: TGTGCCATCAGGGGGAGCGGGAGGGCCAAAGATACGCAGTATTTT. This chain links TRBV10-3 with TRBJ2-3; 10 positions match TRBD2. The CDR3 totals 15 residues. V shed 6 bases and J 5 bases; nucleotides not matched to a gene: 8. The germline V gene encodes CDR1 ENHRY and CDR2 SYGVKD.

The chain has TRBV7-8 and TRBJ2-1, with D possibly TRBD2 on 5 matching bases. This CDR3 has 15 amino acids. V was shortened by 0 bases and J by 9 bases, with 15 bases between the two germline ends. CDR1 is SGHVS and CDR2 is FQNEAQ in the germline V gene. CDR3 bases: TGTGCCAGCAGCTTAGCCGGGAAGTGGATCAGTGAGCAGTTCTTC. The encoded protein is CASSLAGKWISEQFF.

This sequence joins TRBV7-2 and TRBJ2-1, with 7 bases lining up with TRBD2. This CDR3 region has 16 residues. V dropped 6 bases and J dropped 5; count of bases not matched to a gene: 13. Germline V gene data show CDR1 as SGHTA and CDR2 as FQGNSA. In DNA form, the CDR3 reads TGTGCCAGCAGTGGGGGGGGAACAGACCGGGACAATGAGCAGTTCTTC. It yields the protein CASSGGGTDRDNEQFF.

This chain links TRBV6-1 with TRBJ2-2; 10 nucleotides align to TRBD2. The CDR3 is 15 amino acids. Trimming took 7 bases from V and 3 from J; bases not matched to a gene: 5. Germline CDR1 reads MNHNS; CDR2 reads SASEGT. The DNA for the CDR3 is TGTGCCAGCATAGCGGGGGGCGACTACACCGGGGAGCTGTTTTTT. Its translation is CASIAGGDYTGELFF.

The V call is TRBV5-4, the J call TRBJ2-7, with D possibly matching TRBD2 (6 bases). The V and J ends lost 7 bases and 1 base respectively, with 12 bases between them. The CDR3 contains 13 residues. Germline values: CDR1 SGHNT, CDR2 YYREEE (reference sequence). CDR3 region: CASGSGGSYEQYF. The CDR3 DNA sequence: TGTGCCAGCGGCAGCGGAGGGTCCTACGAGCAGTACTTC.

V usage is TRBV5-1 and J usage is TRBJ2-3; 10 bases fit TRBD2. Germline values: CDR1 SGHRS, CDR2 YFSETQ. This CDR3 comprises 16 residues. The ends lost 4 bases at V and 2 bases at J; junction bases unmatched: 7. DNA of the CDR3: TGCGCCAGCAGCGGGGAACTAGCGGGGTTCACAGATACGCAGTATTTT. It codes for CASSGELAGFTDTQYF.

This clonotype appeared a few times. The chain links TRBV12-3 or TRBV12-4 to TRBJ2-7; D uncertain. Trimming removed 1 base from V and 3 bases from J, with 10 bases in between. The CDR3 contains 14 residues. This CDR3 reads CASSLEVASYEQYF. The CDR3 coding sequence is TGTGCCAGCAGTTTAGAAGTGGCGAGCTACGAGCAGTACTTC.

A few counts support this clonotype. This chain uses TRBV14 with TRBJ2-2, with D unresolved. Germline-derived CDR1 and CDR2 are SGHDN and FVKESK. The CDR3 consists of 13 residues. V shed 1 base and J shed 7 bases, with 7 bases lying between them. As DNA, the CDR3 is TGTGCCAGCAGCCAAGGCCTCGGCGGGGAGCTGTTTTTT. Its translation: CASSQGLGGELFF.

This clonotype was picked up many times. The chain combines TRBV5-1 with TRBJ2-1, with 9 bases that match TRBD1. The CDR3 loop spans 17 amino acids. Per germline, CDR1 SGHRS and CDR2 YFSETQ. Trimming cost V 4 bases and J 4 bases; bases outside gene matches: 12. The CDR3 bases are TGCGCCAGCAGCGCAGTAGGGACAGGGAGTATGTACAATGAGCAGTTCTTC. Its translation: CASSAVGTGSMYNEQFF. Looking up the rest from reference TRBV5-1 and TRBJ2-1 gives the full variable domain: KAGVTQTPRYLIKTRGQQVTLSCSPISGHRSVSWYQQTPGQGLQFLFEYFSETQRNKGNFPGRFSGRQFSNSRSEMNVSTLELGDSALYLCASSAVGTGSMYNEQFFGPGTRLTVL.

Ten or more counts support this clonotype. The rearrangement joins TRBV12-3 or TRBV12-4 to TRBJ1-4, with D perhaps TRBD1 (6 bases). V lost 6 bases to trimming and J lost 6 bases, with 11 bases between them. The CDR3 totals 13 residues. This chain's CDR3 is CASRDNRDEKLFF. The DNA for the CDR3 is TGTGCCAGCAGGGACAACAGGGATGAAAAACTGTTTTTT.

This sequence joins TRBV18 and TRBJ2-3, with 8 positions matching TRBD1. The CDR3 totals 15 residues. In germline, CDR1 is KGHSH, CDR2 LQKENI. V was pared by 4 bases and J by 4 bases, with 7 bases of the junction left unmatched. The CDR3 bases are TGTGCCAGCTCACTAACAGGGGGGAACGCAGATACGCAGTATTTT. Amino acid sequence: CASSLTGGNADTQYF.

The CDR3 loop reads CASSETAGGFRGYTF. The CDR3, as DNA: TGTGCCAGCAGTGAAACGGCAGGGGGGTTTCGGGGCTACACCTTC. The gene calls are TRBV2 and TRBJ1-2; the match to TRBD1 covers 7 bases. This CDR3 has 15 residues. Germline CDR1 SNHLY, CDR2 FYNNEI. Trimming at V came to 2 bases and at J to 8 bases, leaving 11 bases not matched to a gene.

V gene TRBV14 combines with J gene TRBJ2-1; D gene unclear. The germline gives CDR1 SGHDN, CDR2 FVKESK. The CDR3 runs to 15 residues. V shed 2 bases and J shed 3 bases, with 11 bases lying between them. The CDR3 is CASSQWAGNYNEQFF. As DNA, the CDR3 is TGTGCCAGCAGCCAATGGGCCGGAAACTACAATGAGCAGTTCTTC.

The chain links TRBV11-2 to TRBJ2-1, with 12 bases lining up with TRBD2. With 4 bases clipped from V and 6 bases from J, the junction kept 4 bases outside the gene matches. The CDR3 is 15 amino acids. CDR1 SGHAT and CDR2 FQNNGV come from the germline V gene. This CDR3 is CASSSSGGAGNEQFF. CDR3 DNA sequence: TGTGCCAGCAGCTCTAGCGGGGGGGCGGGCAATGAGCAGTTCTTC.

This clonotype has more than one count but fewer than ten. The chain carries TRBV10-3 and TRBJ2-3; D is perhaps TRBD1 (7 bases). CDR1 and CDR2 (germline): ENHRY, SYGVKD. This CDR3 has 15 amino acids. V shed 11 bases and J shed 2 bases, with 20 bases lying between them. CDR3 sequence reads: CAPRGGTAHTDTQYF. The DNA for the CDR3 is TGTGCCCCCCGAGGAGGGACAGCCCACACAGATACGCAGTATTTT.

The table lists this clonotype with many counts. The chain uses TRBV19 and TRBJ2-1; D gene uncertain. Trimming cost V 2 bases and J 7 bases, with 18 bases left between them. The CDR3 has 16 amino acids. Germline values: CDR1 LNHDA, CDR2 SQIVND (reference sequence). The CDR3 region has the DNA TGTGCCAGTAGTATAACGACCGGTCTTCAGTCAAATGAGCAGTTCTTC. Its translation: CASSITTGLQSNEQFF. Full variable domain (outside the CDR3, taken from reference TRBV19 and TRBJ2-1): DGGITQSPKYLFRKEGQNVTLSCEQNLNHDAMYWYRQDPGQGLRLIYYSQIVNDFQKGDIAEGYSVSREKKESFPLTVTSAQKNPTAFYLCASSITTGLQSNEQFFGPGTRLTVL.

At least ten counts were recorded for this clonotype. V gene TRBV29-1 combines with J gene TRBJ1-1, with D possibly matching TRBD1 (5 bases). V was cut by 4 bases and J by 5 bases, with 14 bases left in between. CDR1 is SQVTM, CDR2 ANQGSEA, per germline. CDR3 length: 13 residues. This chain's CDR3 is CSVGGELVTEAFF. In nucleotides, the CDR3 is TGCAGCGTTGGGGGGGAATTGGTAACTGAAGCTTTCTTT. Drawing the rest from reference TRBV29-1 and TRBJ1-1, the complete variable domain is SAVISQKPSRDICQRGTSLTIQCQVDSQVTMMFWYRQQPGQSLTLIATANQGSEATYESGFVIDKFPISRPNLTFSTLTVSNMSPEDSSIYLCSVGGELVTEAFFGQGTRLTVV.

This rearrangement joins TRBV7-8 to TRBJ2-1, with 11 nucleotides matching TRBD2. J lost 9 bases, V lost 5 bases, and 12 bases had no gene match. The CDR3 has 16 amino acids. CDR1 is SGHVS, CDR2 FQNEAQ, per germline. CDR3 in DNA: TGTGCCAGCAGCCCGAAGCTAGCGGGAGGATTCAGTGAGCAGTTCTTC. Amino acids: CASSPKLAGGFSEQFF. The full variable domain, rest sourced from reference TRBV7-8 and TRBJ2-1, is GAGVSQSPRYKVAKRGQDVALRCDPISGHVSLFWYQQALGQGPEFLTYFQNEAQLDKSGLPSDRFFAERPEGSVSTLKIQRTQQEDSAVYLCASSPKLAGGFSEQFFGPGTRLTVL.

Notes on this clonotype: The junction shows a germline mismatch at one end, possibly a read error. This chain connects TRBV28 to TRBJ2-3, with 7 bases that match TRBD1. Germline V CDR1 and CDR2: MDHEN, SYDVKM. The CDR3 sequence is 15 residues long. CDR3 DNA sequence: TGTACCAGCATTAAGGGGGCAAGCGATCCAGATACGCAGTATTTT. This sequence encodes CTSIKGASDPDTQYF. Drawing the rest from reference TRBV28 and TRBJ2-3, the complete variable domain is DVKVTQSSRYLVKRTGEKVFLECVQDMDHENMFWYRQDPGLGLRLIYFSYDVKMKEKGDIPEGYSVSREKKERFSLILESASTNQTSMYLCTSIKGASDPDTQYFGPGTRLTVL.

This clonotype has at least ten counts. The CDR3 sequence is CASSPFGPPTYNEQFF. In DNA form, the CDR3 reads TGTGCCAGCAGCCCCTTCGGACCCCCAACCTACAATGAGCAGTTCTTC. The V and J genes are TRBV14 and TRBJ2-1; D unresolved. V lost 4 bases and J 2 bases, leaving 15 bases between the germline ends. In germline, CDR1 is SGHDN, CDR2 FVKESK. The CDR3 runs to 16 residues.

This clonotype was found a few times. The V and J genes are TRBV7-2 and TRBJ2-1; the D gene is possibly TRBD2 (6 bases). Per the germline V gene, CDR1 is SGHTA and CDR2 is FQGNSA. The CDR3 spans 16 residues. V lost 5 bases and J 0 bases, leaving 14 bases between the germline ends. The CDR3 DNA sequence: TGTGCCAGCAGCCGGGTTAGCGGAAACTCCTACAATGAGCAGTTCTTC. Translation: CASSRVSGNSYNEQFF.

This clonotype was seen only a few times. The J gene is TRBJ2-3, the V gene TRBV6-2 or TRBV6-3, with D perhaps TRBD2 (6 bases). This CDR3 contains 15 residues. Germline V gives CDR1 MNHEY, CDR2 SVGEGT. V lost 10 bases, J lost 4 bases, and 21 bases lay in between. The CDR3 protein is CATLGDPPGADTQYF. The CDR3 nucleotides read TGTGCCACCTTGGGGGATCCCCCGGGGGCAGATACGCAGTATTTT.

The chain recombines TRBV9 with TRBJ2-1, with 9 nucleotides matching TRBD2. Germline CDR1 and CDR2: SGDLS and YYNGEE. This CDR3 comprises 14 residues. The junction had 9 bases not matched to a gene; V was cut back by 5 bases and J by 9 bases. CDR3 sequence (DNA): TGTGCCAGCAGTCGGCGGGGGGGCGTTAGTGAGCAGTTCTTC. It specifies CASSRRGGVSEQFF.

This clonotype was observed a handful of times. The rearrangement joins TRBV4-1 to TRBJ2-2, with D possibly being TRBD2 (6 bases). The V gene lost 1 base and the J gene lost 2 bases, with 11 bases spanning the gap. The CDR3 consists of 16 residues. Germline V gene lookup returns CDR1 MGHRA and CDR2 YSYEKL. CDR3 DNA sequence: TGCGCCAGCAGCCAAGCGGGACTCTTAAACACCGGGGAGCTGTTTTTT. Protein sequence: CASSQAGLLNTGELFF.

This clonotype appeared a few times. The rearrangement links TRBV4-3 to TRBJ2-1, with D possibly TRBD1 on 6 matching bases. V was shortened by 7 bases and J by 13 bases, with 14 bases between the two germline ends. Germline values: CDR1 LGHNA, CDR2 YSLEER. This CDR3 has 11 amino acids. The CDR3 nucleotides read TGCGCCAGCATGGGGGCTGGGCATCAGTTCTTC. Its protein product is CASMGAGHQFF.

This chain uses TRBV28 with TRBJ2-7, with 7 bases aligning to TRBD2. Germline assignment: CDR1 MDHEN and CDR2 SYDVKM. The CDR3 extends over 16 amino acids. V lost 6 bases to trimming and J lost 2 bases; unmatched junction nucleotides: 13. The CDR3 loop is CASSVYGRTRPYEQYF. CDR3 in DNA: TGTGCCAGCAGCGTTTACGGAAGGACTAGGCCCTACGAGCAGTACTTC.

The V and J genes are TRBV4-1 and TRBJ2-3; D call uncertain. This CDR3 is built from 13 residues. Germline V gene data show CDR1 as MGHRA and CDR2 as YSYEKL. V lost 3 bases and J lost 3, with 7 bases in between. The CDR3 bases are TGCGCCAGCAGCCATTCCCCGACAGATACGCAGTATTTT. Residues: CASSHSPTDTQYF.